This TCR beta chain derives from a study of CD8 T cells in ankylosing spondylitis. Whole-study findings and limits: In the blood and synovial fluid of reactive arthritis, some motif variants had been previously reported. Disease-associated clones were CD8+ and fairly uncommon in peripheral blood. A motif in TCR beta, a set of 8 or 9 highly homologous variants, appeared characteristic of ankylosing spondylitis blood.

Each CDR3 protein gets one entry after TCRdb re-called the 5' RACE reads with MiXCR. Here the sample spans some 300,000 distinct CDR3 sequences, 20% to 25% being singletons. Regarding this clonotype: As yet, its antigen is unknown.

The germline CDR1 and CDR2 sequences are MNHEY and SVGAGI. This CDR3 spans 14 amino acids. V lost 8 bases and J lost 0, with 11 bases in between. The V gene is TRBV6-5, the J gene TRBJ1-3, with D possibly matching TRBD1 (6 bases). This TCR was sampled from a female donor with ankylosing spondylitis or in good health (not recorded which). Specimen: blood, either unsorted or a sorted T cell fraction (not recorded which). The CDR3 protein is CASRRQASGNTIYF. CDR3 DNA sequence: TGTGCCAGCCGACGACAGGCCTCTGGAAACACCATATATTTT.